This T cell receptor (beta chain) was found in a study of T cell repertoires in cytomegalovirus infection. The overall study: In the study, CMV epitopes included recently identified HLA-C-restricted and well-studied HLA-B-restricted ones.

TCRdb used MiXCR to reprocess the reads, holding one entry per CDR3 protein. Of a few hundred thousand distinct CDR3 sequences in the sample, less than 25% were seen once. As regards this clonotype: Its antigen is as yet unknown. The junction does not match germline at one end; this may be a read error.

The sequence was obtained from a human donor in good health (CMV status not recorded). Some clones in this sample may be carry-over from other donors' samples. The material was cultured PBMCs, obtained from culture after CMV antigen stimulation.

The chain's CDR3 is CASSSSGTSGRSLAGDLFF. DNA of the CDR3: TGTGCCAGCAGCTCCTCAGGCACTAGCGGGAGATCCTTGGCCGGGGACCTGTTTTTT. This chain joins TRBV7-8 and TRBJ2-2, with 11 nucleotides matching TRBD2. The CDR3 runs to 19 residues. Germline CDR1 is SGHVS and CDR2 is FQNEAQ.